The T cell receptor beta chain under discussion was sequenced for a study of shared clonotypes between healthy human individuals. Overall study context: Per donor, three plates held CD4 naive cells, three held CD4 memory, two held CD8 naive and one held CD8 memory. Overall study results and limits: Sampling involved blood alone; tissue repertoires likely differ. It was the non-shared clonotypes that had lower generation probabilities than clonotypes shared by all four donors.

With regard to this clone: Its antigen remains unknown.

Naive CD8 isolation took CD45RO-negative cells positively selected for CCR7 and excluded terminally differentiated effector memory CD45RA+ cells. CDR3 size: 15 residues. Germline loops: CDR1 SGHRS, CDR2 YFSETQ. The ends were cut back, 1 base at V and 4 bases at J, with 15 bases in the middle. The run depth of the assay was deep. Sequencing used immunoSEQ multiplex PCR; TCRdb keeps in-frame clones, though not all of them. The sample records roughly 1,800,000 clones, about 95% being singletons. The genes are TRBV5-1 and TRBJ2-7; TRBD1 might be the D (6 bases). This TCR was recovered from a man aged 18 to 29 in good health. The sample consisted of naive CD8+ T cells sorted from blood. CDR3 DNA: TGCGCCAGCAGCTTGTCGTCGGACAGTACTTACGAGCAGTACTTC. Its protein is CASSLSSDSTYEQYF.